The 21 T cell receptor beta chains given below trace back to one sample, sequenced in a study of cytomegalovirus exposure and HLA in healthy donors. PCR used 60 Vbeta primers and 13 Jbeta primers. Only in-frame clones appear in the TCRdb table, and some are missing; sequencing was by immunoSEQ multiplex PCR. The record lists about 55,000 clones, of which the ten most abundant hold approximately 8.9%. The sequencing sample was made of PBMCs. These receptors originate from a man between 45 and 60 years old in good health and CMV-seropositive.

The chain is built from TRBV10-3 and TRBJ1-5; D ambiguous. Germline V CDR1 and CDR2: ENHRY, SYGVKD. V was shortened by 2 bases and J by 4 bases, with 3 bases between the two germline ends. The CDR3 length is 12 residues. In DNA, the CDR3 is TGTGCCATCAGTGAGCTAAATCAGCCCCAGCATTTT. Translated, it gives CAISELNQPQHF.

The chain uses TRBV7-3 and TRBJ1-6; D remains ambiguous. Trimming removed 3 bases from V and 10 bases from J, with 13 bases in between. Germline V CDR1 and CDR2: SGHTA, FQGTGA. The length of the CDR3 is 14 residues. The CDR3 loop is CASSLDSGGSPLHF. For the CDR3, the DNA is TGTGCCAGCAGCTTGGACTCCGGAGGCTCACCCCTCCACTTT.

V usage is TRBV4-2 and J usage is TRBJ2-7; TRBD2 aligns across 14 bases. The germline V gene has CDR1 LGHNA and CDR2 YNFKEQ. J gave up 5 bases and V 1 base, and 4 bases lay outside the gene matches. The CDR3 runs 16 residues. CDR3 sequence: CASSQVGTSGSHEQYF. CDR3 DNA: TGTGCCAGCAGCCAAGTAGGGACTAGCGGGAGCCACGAGCAGTACTTC.

V is TRBV18 and J is TRBJ2-7; possibly TRBD1 for D (6 bases). Germline CDR1 reads KGHSH; CDR2 reads LQKENI. This CDR3 has 12 amino acids. Trimming cost V 6 bases and J 4 bases, with 10 bases left between them. CDR3: CASSQDRYEQYF. The CDR3 nucleotides read TGTGCCAGCTCTCAGGACAGATACGAGCAGTACTTC.

V is TRBV9 and J is TRBJ1-5, with D possibly TRBD1 on 6 matching bases. Germline V lookup: CDR1 SGDLS, CDR2 YYNGEE. The CDR3 is 15 residues long. Trimming took off 0 bases at V and 5 bases at J, with 12 bases between the two ends. CDR3: CASSVAGQIYQPQHF. The CDR3 region has the DNA TGTGCCAGCAGCGTAGCTGGACAGATATATCAGCCCCAGCATTTT.

The J gene is TRBJ2-6, the V gene TRBV19; 9 bases align to TRBD1. The trim removed 5 bases at V and 4 bases at J, leaving 6 bases unmatched. Germline V gene sequence: CDR1 LNHDA, CDR2 SQIVND (reference sequence). The CDR3 length is 16 residues. CDR3 in amino acids: CASSGGTGFGANVLTF. CDR3 bases: TGTGCCAGTAGTGGCGGGACAGGGTTCGGGGCCAACGTCCTGACTTTC.

J is TRBJ2-1 and V is TRBV4-2, with 16 bases fitting TRBD2. Germline-derived CDR1 and CDR2 are LGHNA and YNFKEQ. This CDR3 spans 18 amino acids. The V and J ends lost 6 bases and 2 bases, in that order; junction bases with no gene match: 7. The CDR3 nucleotides are TGTGCCAGCAGTGGGACTAGCGGGGGGGCAGTCACCTACAATGAGCAGTTCTTC. Translated, it gives CASSGTSGGAVTYNEQFF.

The rearrangement uses TRBV7-2 and TRBJ2-7; 7 nucleotides match TRBD1. Germline CDR1 SGHTA, CDR2 FQGNSA. This CDR3 comprises 13 residues. Trimming at V came to 4 bases and at J to 2 bases, leaving 2 bases not matched to a gene. The CDR3 loop reads CASSSGQTYEQYF. The CDR3 DNA is TGTGCCAGCAGCTCGGGACAGACCTACGAGCAGTACTTC. The full variable domain, in which reference TRBV7-2 and TRBJ2-7 provide the parts outside the CDR3, is GAGVSQSPSNKVTEKGKDVELRCDPISGHTALYWYRQSLGQGLEFLIYFQGNSAPDKSGLPSDRFSAERTGGSVSTLTIQRTQQEDSAVYLCASSSGQTYEQYFGPGTRLTVT.

The chain is built from TRBV11-3 and TRBJ2-2, with 10 bases that match TRBD1. J gave up 7 bases and V 5 bases, and 7 bases lay outside the gene matches. The germline gives CDR1 SGHNT, CDR2 YENEEA. CDR3 length: 15 amino acids. Here the CDR3 reads CASSPKDRGVGELFF. As DNA, the CDR3 is TGTGCCAGCAGCCCAAAGGACAGGGGGGTCGGGGAGCTGTTTTTT.

This chain uses TRBV18 with TRBJ2-7; 11 bases match TRBD2. This CDR3 contains 16 residues. CDR1 KGHSH and CDR2 LQKENI come from the germline V gene. Trimming removed 1 base from V and 2 bases from J; junction bases left unmatched: 4. This CDR3 reads CASSPLLAGGAYEQYF. CDR3 nucleotide sequence: TGTGCCAGCTCACCACTTCTAGCGGGGGGAGCCTACGAGCAGTACTTC.

The chain links TRBV2 to TRBJ2-7; 9 bases are a match to TRBD2. The CDR3 length is 16 residues. J lost 6 bases, V lost 3 bases, and 12 bases had no gene match. Germline CDR1 SNHLY, CDR2 FYNNEI. CDR3: CASSEGTSGRKSEQYF. CDR3 bases: TGTGCCAGCAGTGAGGGGACCAGCGGGAGGAAGAGCGAGCAGTACTTC. The full variable domain, rest sourced from reference TRBV2 and TRBJ2-7, is EPEVTQTPSHQVTQMGQEVILRCVPISNHLYFYWYRQILGQKVEFLVSFYNNEISEKSEIFDDQFSVERPDGSNFTLKIRSTKLEDSAMYFCASSEGTSGRKSEQYFGPGTRLTVT.

The chain uses TRBV6-5 and TRBJ1-1; D not certain. V was shortened by 6 bases and J by 4 bases, with 9 bases between the two germline ends. Germline values: CDR1 MNHEY, CDR2 SVGAGI. The CDR3 has 12 residues. CDR3 nucleotides: TGTGCCAGCAGCTTCGCGGGCACTGAAGCTTTCTTT. Its protein product is CASSFAGTEAFF.

The rearrangement uses TRBV11-3 and TRBJ2-3, with 11 positions matching TRBD2. This CDR3 is built from 16 residues. Unmatched junction bases numbered 3, after V lost 3 bases and J lost 1 base. In germline, CDR1 is SGHNT, CDR2 YENEEA. This CDR3 is CASSLATSGGTDTQYF. The CDR3, as DNA: TGTGCCAGCAGCTTGGCGACTAGCGGGGGCACAGATACGCAGTATTTT.

The V and J genes are TRBV4-1 and TRBJ2-5; maybe TRBD1 (5 bases). Germline V gene sequence: CDR1 MGHRA, CDR2 YSYEKL. V was cut by 6 bases and J by 2 bases, with 16 bases left in between. The CDR3 has 15 amino acids. The CDR3 coding sequence is TGCGCCAGCAGAGTTGAGGAAAGGGGTCAAGAGACCCAGTACTTC. It is translated as CASRVEERGQETQYF.

The V call is TRBV19, the J call TRBJ2-2; D is perhaps TRBD1 (6 bases). The CDR3 extends over 16 amino acids. Germline V gives CDR1 LNHDA, CDR2 SQIVND (reference sequence). V was cut by 6 bases and J by 0 bases, with 14 bases left in between. As DNA, the CDR3 is TGTGCCAGTAGAAGACGGACAGACCCGAACACCGGGGAGCTGTTTTTT. Its translation: CASRRRTDPNTGELFF.

V and J are TRBV30 and TRBJ1-1; TRBD1 is a possible D gene (5 bases). V shed 3 bases and J shed 0 bases, with 11 bases lying between them. This CDR3 spans 14 amino acids. CDR1 and CDR2 (germline): GTSNPN, SVGIG (reference sequence). DNA for the CDR3: TGTGCCTGGAGCAGGGCATACATGAACACTGAAGCTTTCTTT. Its protein product is CAWSRAYMNTEAFF.

J is TRBJ2-5 and V is TRBV9, with D maybe TRBD2 (5 bases). CDR1 SGDLS and CDR2 YYNGEE come from the germline V gene. Trimming cost V 3 bases and J 5 bases, with 8 bases left between them. This CDR3 is built from 12 residues. CDR3 in DNA: TGTGCCAGCAGCGGAGGGATGGAGACCCAGTACTTC. Encoded protein: CASSGGMETQYF.

The chain uses TRBV4-2 and TRBJ2-1; 9 bases agree with TRBD2. The CDR3 is 16 residues long. Germline CDR1 is LGHNA and CDR2 is YNFKEQ. J lost 9 bases, V lost 3 bases, and 12 bases had no gene match. CDR3 nucleotides: TGTGCCAGCAGCCACCCAGCGGGGGGTGGTTTAGGTGAGCAGTTCTTC. Translated, it gives CASSHPAGGGLGEQFF.

The J gene is TRBJ2-7, the V gene TRBV10-3; no definite D call. Trimming took off 10 bases at V and 3 bases at J, with 10 bases between the two ends. The CDR3 loop spans 11 amino acids. In germline, CDR1 is ENHRY, CDR2 SYGVKD. CDR3 bases: TGTGCCACCAAACAGAGCTACGAGCAGTACTTC. Protein sequence: CATKQSYEQYF.

With regard to this clone: Without the conserved terminal phenylalanine or tryptophan, this CDR3 likely stems from a read error. J is TRBJ2-2 and V is TRBV19, with 9 bases matching TRBD2. The CDR3 extends over 15 amino acids. Germline-derived CDR1 and CDR2 are LNHDA and SQIVND (reference sequence). V lost 5 bases, J lost 5 bases, and 6 bases stayed unmatched. The chain's CDR3 is CASSSAGGLTGELFS. For the CDR3, the DNA is TGTGCCAGTAGTTCCGCGGGAGGGCTTACCGGGGAGCTGTTTTCT.

This rearrangement joins TRBV4-3 to TRBJ2-1, with 8 bases lining up with TRBD2. The J segment lost 13 bases and the V segment lost 1 base, leaving 9 bases of the junction unmatched. The CDR3 totals 14 residues. Germline V gives CDR1 LGHNA, CDR2 YSLEER. The CDR3 spells CASSQGLAGRPQFF. The CDR3 region has the DNA TGCGCCAGCAGCCAAGGATTAGCGGGAAGGCCTCAGTTCTTC.